This TCR beta chain emerged from a study of blood T cell repertoires in COVID-19. Study details: Researchers got acute and convalescent COVID-19 samples from the United States, Italy and Spain. T cells, B-cell-depleted T cells, or PBMCs supplied cDNA or gDNA.

In the authors' methods: Amplification with reference gene primers provided the estimates of nucleated cell counts. Clones were sequenced by immunoSEQ multiplex PCR, and TCRdb holds only the in-frame ones, with some missing. The V and J calls and clone size were taken over from that table, and D and trimming were inferred from the DNA. The profile covers 100,000 to 150,000 clones, with approximately 70% appearing a single time and approximately 2% taken by the ten largest. V dropped 2 bases and J dropped 5 bases, with 7 bases sitting between them. This CDR3 contains 13 residues. Sequencing was carried out using peripheral blood. This clonotype originated in an older woman with acute or convalescent COVID-19. The rearrangement links TRBV12-3 or TRBV12-4 to TRBJ1-5; D is uncertain. The CDR3 DNA follows: TGTGCCAGCAGTTTAACCCGGGATCAGCCCCAGCATTTT. As protein: CASSLTRDQPQHF.